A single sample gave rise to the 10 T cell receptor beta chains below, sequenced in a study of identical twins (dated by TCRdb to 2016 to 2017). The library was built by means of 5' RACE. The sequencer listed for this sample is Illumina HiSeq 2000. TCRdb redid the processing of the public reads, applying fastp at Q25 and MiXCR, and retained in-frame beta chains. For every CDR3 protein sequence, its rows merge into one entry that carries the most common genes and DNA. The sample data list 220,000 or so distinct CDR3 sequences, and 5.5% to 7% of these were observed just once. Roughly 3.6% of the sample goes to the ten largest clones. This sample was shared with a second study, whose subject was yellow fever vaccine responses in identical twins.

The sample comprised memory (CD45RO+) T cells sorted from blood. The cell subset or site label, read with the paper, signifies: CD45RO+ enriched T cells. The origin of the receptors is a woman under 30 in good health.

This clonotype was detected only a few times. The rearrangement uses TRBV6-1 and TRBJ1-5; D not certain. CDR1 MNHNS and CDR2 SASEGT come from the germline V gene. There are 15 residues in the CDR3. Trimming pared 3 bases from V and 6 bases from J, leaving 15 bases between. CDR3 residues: CASSDDLTGRQPQHF. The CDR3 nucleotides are TGTGCCAGCAGTGACGACCTCACCGGGCGTCAGCCCCAGCATTTT.

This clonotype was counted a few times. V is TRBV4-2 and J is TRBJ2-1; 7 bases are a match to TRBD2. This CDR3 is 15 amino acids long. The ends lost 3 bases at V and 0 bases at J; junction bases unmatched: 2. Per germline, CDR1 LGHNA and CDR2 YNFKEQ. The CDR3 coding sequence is TGTGCCAGCAGCCACCGGGGGGTCTCCTACAATGAGCAGTTCTTC. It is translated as CASSHRGVSYNEQFF.

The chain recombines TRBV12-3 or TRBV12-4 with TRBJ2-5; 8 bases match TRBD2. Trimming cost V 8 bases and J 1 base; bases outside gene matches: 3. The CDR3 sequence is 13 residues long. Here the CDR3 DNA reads TGTGCCAGCGGGAGCGGGAGCCAAGAGACCCAGTACTTC. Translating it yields CASGSGSQETQYF.

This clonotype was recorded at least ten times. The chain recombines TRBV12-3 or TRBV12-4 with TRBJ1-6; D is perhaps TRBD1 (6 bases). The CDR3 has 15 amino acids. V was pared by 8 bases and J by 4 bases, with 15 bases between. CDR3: CASGTTGLYNSPLHF. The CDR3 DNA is TGTGCCAGCGGAACAACAGGGCTTTATAATTCACCCCTCCACTTT.

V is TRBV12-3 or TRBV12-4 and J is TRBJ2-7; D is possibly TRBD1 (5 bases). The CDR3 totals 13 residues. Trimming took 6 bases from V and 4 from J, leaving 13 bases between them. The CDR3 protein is CASRKTAPYEQYF. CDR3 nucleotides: TGTGCCAGCAGGAAGACAGCACCGTACGAGCAGTACTTC.

The CDR3 loop is CASSLGPGTSGYEQYF. The DNA of the CDR3 is TGCGCCAGCAGCTTGGGGCCCGGGACTAGCGGGTACGAGCAGTACTTC. This rearrangement joins TRBV5-1 to TRBJ2-7; 12 positions match TRBD2. V lost 0 bases, J lost 4 bases, and 5 bases stayed unmatched. This CDR3 contains 16 residues. Germline CDR1 is SGHRS and CDR2 is YFSETQ.

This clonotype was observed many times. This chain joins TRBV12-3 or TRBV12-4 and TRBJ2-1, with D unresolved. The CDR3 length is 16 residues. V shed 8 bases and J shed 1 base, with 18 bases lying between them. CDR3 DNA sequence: TGTGCCAGCTCCCCATCTCAGCATTGGTCCTACAATGAGCAGTTCTTC. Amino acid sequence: CASSPSQHWSYNEQFF.

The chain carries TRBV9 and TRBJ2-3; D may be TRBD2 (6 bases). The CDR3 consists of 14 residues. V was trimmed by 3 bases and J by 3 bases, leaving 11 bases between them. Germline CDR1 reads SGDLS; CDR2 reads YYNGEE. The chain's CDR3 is CASSAPGLTDTQYF. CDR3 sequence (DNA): TGTGCCAGCAGCGCACCGGGACTGACAGATACGCAGTATTTT.

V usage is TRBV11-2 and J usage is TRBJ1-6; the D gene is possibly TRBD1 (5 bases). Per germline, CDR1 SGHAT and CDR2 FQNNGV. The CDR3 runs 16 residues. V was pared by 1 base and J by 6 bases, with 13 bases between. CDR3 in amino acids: CASSLGLQGLNSPLHF. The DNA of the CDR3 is TGTGCCAGCAGCTTAGGACTCCAGGGCCTTAATTCACCCCTCCACTTT.

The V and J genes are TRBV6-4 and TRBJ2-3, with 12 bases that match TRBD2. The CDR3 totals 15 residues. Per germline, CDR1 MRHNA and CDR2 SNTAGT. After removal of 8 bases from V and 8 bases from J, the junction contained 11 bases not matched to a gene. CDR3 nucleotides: TGTGCCAGCTCAGAGACTAGCGGGGGTATAAGTACGCAGTATTTT. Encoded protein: CASSETSGGISTQYF.